The present T cell receptor (beta chain) was sequenced within a study of blood T cell repertoires in COVID-19. In the study overall: COVID-19 samples from acute and convalescent phases originated in the United States, Italy and Spain. Nucleic acid was either cDNA or gDNA, and it came from T cells, B-cell-depleted T cells, or PBMCs.

The CDR3 is 12 amino acids. Trimming cost V 0 bases and J 8 bases, with 7 bases left between them. CDR1 is SGHTA, CDR2 FQGNSA, per germline. As originally analysed: The authors estimated nucleated cell counts from reference gene primer amplification. Libraries were prepared by immunoSEQ multiplex PCR; TCRdb keeps only in-frame clonotypes and omits some of them. V, J and clone size are taken as reported in that table, and D and trimming were inferred from the DNA itself. The profile shows under 250,000 clones, roughly 82% of them singletons. This clone showed up just once. The chain carries TRBV7-2 and TRBJ1-2; unclear D gene. Sequenced input: peripheral blood. The TCR comes from a woman aged 70 to 79 with acute or convalescent COVID-19. CDR3 nucleotide sequence: TGTGCCAGCAGCTTAGCGGGAGGGGGCTACACCTTC. The encoded protein is CASSLAGGGYTF.